One and the same sample provided the 18 T cell receptor beta chains below, sequenced in a study of identical twins. MiXCR, applied by TCRdb to the 5' RACE reads, yields one record per CDR3 protein. The sample holds 270,000 or so distinct CDR3 sequences, about 8% seen once. This sample was shared with a second study, whose subject was yellow fever vaccine responses in identical twins.

The sequencing sample was made of CD8+ T cells sorted from blood. The receptors derive from a woman between 18 and 29 years old in good health.

The V gene is TRBV29-1, the J gene TRBJ2-4; D is unclear. This CDR3 comprises 15 residues. CDR1 is SQVTM, CDR2 ANQGSEA, per germline. Trimming removed 6 bases from V and 0 bases from J, with 15 bases in between. CDR3 DNA sequence: TGCAGCGTCTTCATATGCTGGTTAGCCAAAAACATTCAGTACTTC. This translates into CSVFICWLAKNIQYF.

This clonotype was detected a few times. The chain combines TRBV5-1 with TRBJ2-3; 14 positions agree with TRBD2. The CDR3 spans 17 residues. The germline V gene has CDR1 SGHRS and CDR2 YFSETQ. After removal of 6 bases from V and 3 bases from J, the junction contained 9 bases not matched to a gene. The CDR3 sequence is CASNHGTSGGLTDTQYF. The CDR3, as DNA: TGCGCCAGCAACCATGGGACTAGCGGGGGTTTGACAGATACGCAGTATTTT.

This clonotype showed up just a few times. The V gene is TRBV7-6, the J gene TRBJ2-6; D call uncertain. The CDR3 has 16 amino acids. Germline V gene lookup returns CDR1 SGHVS and CDR2 FNYEAQ. Between the trimmed V and J ends, which lost 3 bases and 0 bases, there was a span of 9 bases. CDR3 DNA: TGTGCCAGCAGCTTTCCAGAGCCCTCTGGGGCCAACGTCCTGACTTTC. This gives the protein CASSFPEPSGANVLTF.

This clonotype showed up just a few times. J is TRBJ2-7 and V is TRBV4-3, with 7 bases fitting TRBD2. CDR1 is LGHNA, CDR2 YSLEER, per germline. Losses at the gene ends were 0 bases for V and 2 bases for J; bases not matched to a gene: 10. The CDR3 is 17 residues long. The CDR3 DNA reads as TGCGCCAGCAGCCAAGATTGGACTAGGGAAATTCCCTACGAGCAGTACTTC. This encodes CASSQDWTREIPYEQYF.

This clonotype was picked up many times. The gene calls are TRBV5-1 and TRBJ2-7; 11 nucleotides agree with TRBD2. Germline trimming cut 1 base from V and 6 bases from J; bases unmatched to any gene: 6. Germline loops: CDR1 SGHRS, CDR2 YFSETQ. The CDR3 runs 15 residues. The CDR3 sequence is CASSLSTSGSFEQYF. CDR3 sequence (DNA): TGCGCCAGCAGCTTGAGTACTAGCGGGAGTTTCGAGCAGTACTTC.

The chain recombines TRBV6-1 with TRBJ1-2; D not certain. The V and J ends lost 9 bases and 3 bases respectively, with 23 bases between them. This CDR3 has 16 amino acids. Germline V lookup: CDR1 MNHNS, CDR2 SASEGT. The CDR3 sequence: CASSPSTGPLDYGYTF. Here the CDR3 DNA reads TGTGCCAGTTCACCCTCGACCGGTCCCTTAGACTATGGCTACACCTTC.

This clonotype has a handful of counts. The chain employs TRBV19 and TRBJ2-2; D unresolved. Trimming pared 3 bases from V and 2 bases from J, leaving 7 bases between. The CDR3 totals 14 residues. CDR1 and CDR2 (germline): LNHDA, SQIVND (reference sequence). DNA for the CDR3: TGTGCCAGTAGTATTGGCTTAAACACCGGGGAGCTGTTTTTT. Its protein product is CASSIGLNTGELFF. Together with reference TRBV19 and TRBJ2-2, the CDR3 gives the full variable domain: DGGITQSPKYLFRKEGQNVTLSCEQNLNHDAMYWYRQDPGQGLRLIYYSQIVNDFQKGDIAEGYSVSREKKESFPLTVTSAQKNPTAFYLCASSIGLNTGELFFGEGSRLTVL.

The gene calls are TRBV28 and TRBJ2-5, with no clear D. This CDR3 has 16 residues. Germline lookup yields CDR1 MDHEN and CDR2 SYDVKM. V lost 5 bases to trimming and J lost 2 bases, with 18 bases between them. Here the CDR3 reads CASSPIWPPVQETQYF. The CDR3 DNA sequence: TGTGCCAGCAGTCCGATATGGCCACCCGTGCAAGAGACCCAGTACTTC.

The chain combines TRBV20-1 with TRBJ2-7; TRBD1 or TRBD2 may be the D gene (5 bases each). V was trimmed by 5 bases and J by 2 bases, leaving 16 bases between them. The V gene's germline CDR1 is DFQATT and CDR2 SNEGSKA (reference sequence). CDR3 length: 14 residues. The CDR3 nucleotides are TGCAGTGCTCCTCTCACCGGGGCCCCCTACGAGCAGTACTTC. Encoded protein: CSAPLTGAPYEQYF.

This clonotype was seen more than once but under ten times. The chain links TRBV19 to TRBJ2-7, with D hard to call. Trimming stripped 7 bases from V and 1 base from J, with 26 bases between. CDR1 and CDR2 from the germline V gene are LNHDA and SQIVND (reference sequence). The CDR3 spans 18 residues. CDR3 sequence reads: CASKGSTGSVVGSYEQYF. The CDR3 DNA reads as TGTGCCAGTAAAGGATCGACGGGTTCTGTCGTAGGGTCCTACGAGCAGTACTTC.

The chain has TRBV2 and TRBJ2-1; D not resolved. This CDR3 spans 15 amino acids. V lost 3 bases and J 0 bases, leaving 9 bases between the germline ends. Germline V CDR1 and CDR2: SNHLY, FYNNEI. The CDR3 is CASSDRGSSYNEQFF. The CDR3 coding sequence is TGTGCCAGCAGTGATCGCGGTAGCTCCTACAATGAGCAGTTCTTC.

This clonotype was counted ten times or more. The CDR3 DNA is TGTGCCAGCTCACCACCCGGTTCGAGCGGGGAGACCCAGTACTTC. Protein sequence: CASSPPGSSGETQYF. This chain joins TRBV18 and TRBJ2-5; TRBD2 might be the D (6 bases). CDR3 length: 15 amino acids. Germline-derived CDR1 and CDR2 are KGHSH and LQKENI. Trimming took off 0 bases at V and 5 bases at J, with 13 bases between the two ends.

The rearrangement links TRBV19 to TRBJ2-3; 8 nucleotides align to TRBD2. CDR3 length: 16 amino acids. Germline assignment: CDR1 LNHDA and CDR2 SQIVND (reference sequence). The ends lost 7 bases at V and 1 base at J; junction bases unmatched: 10. The CDR3 DNA follows: TGTGCCAGTAACCCTCAGGCGGGAGGCGGCACAGATACGCAGTATTTT. Residues: CASNPQAGGGTDTQYF.

The CDR3 coding sequence is TGTGCCAGCAGCTTTGCCGAGTATGAGCAGTTCTTC. This sequence encodes CASSFAEYEQFF. This chain joins TRBV7-9 and TRBJ2-1; no firm D call. The germline V gene has CDR1 SEHNR and CDR2 FQNEAQ (reference sequence). CDR3 length equals 12 residues. Trimming cost V 3 bases and J 8 bases, with 8 bases left between them.

This clonotype was counted at least ten times. This chain connects TRBV4-3 to TRBJ2-7; TRBD1 agrees at 8 bases. CDR1 is LGHNA and CDR2 is YSLEER in the germline V gene. This CDR3 region has 15 residues. J gave up 2 bases and V 1 base, and 4 bases lay outside the gene matches. CDR3: CASSQGTGYTYEQYF. In DNA, the CDR3 is TGCGCCAGCAGCCAAGGGACAGGGTACACCTACGAGCAGTACTTC.

This clonotype was seen a handful of times. The chain has TRBV10-3 and TRBJ2-7; TRBD1 agrees at 7 bases. V shed 2 bases and J 7 bases; nucleotides not matched to a gene: 8. Germline V gene sequence: CDR1 ENHRY, CDR2 SYGVKD. This CDR3 has 14 amino acids. In DNA, the CDR3 is TGTGCCATCAGTGAGCCCGGGACAGACGGGGAGCAGTACTTC. Translating it yields CAISEPGTDGEQYF.

This clonotype was seen ten or more times. V and J are TRBV27 and TRBJ2-7; TRBD2 matches 7 bases. Per the germline V gene, CDR1 is MNHEY and CDR2 is SMNVEV (reference sequence). The CDR3 extends over 14 amino acids. Trimming took 2 bases from V and 3 from J; bases not matched to a gene: 4. CDR3 region: CASSLRGSIYEQYF. The CDR3 DNA reads as TGTGCCAGCAGTTTACGCGGGAGTATCTACGAGCAGTACTTC.

The chain is built from TRBV27 and TRBJ2-7; unclear D gene. The CDR3 has 15 residues. Germline V gene data show CDR1 as MNHEY and CDR2 as SMNVEV (reference sequence). Trimming removed 4 bases at V and 0 bases at J, with 13 bases between. This chain's CDR3 is CASSSGPGGSYEQYF. The CDR3 DNA sequence: TGTGCCAGCAGTTCAGGCCCCGGCGGCTCCTACGAGCAGTACTTC.